The subject of this entry is one TCR beta chain. Its binding antigen is unknown. Base qualities are not provided; no much larger clone lies one nucleotide away. The CDR3, from cysteine to phenylalanine, totals 14 residues. Only CDR3 DNA is held: 42 bases, read in frame from base 1. Trimming at the junction amounts to 3 bases on V and 5 bases on J, and the germline ends lie 10 bases apart. TCR beta CDR3 regions were amplified from RNA transcripts for repertoire sequencing. The first round was an RT-PCR using HTBI primers with the Qiagen OneStep RT-PCR kit, and this first round was followed by a second-round multiplex PCR, then size selection and purification. The libraries underwent paired-end sequencing with 100 bp reads on an Illumina HiSeq2000. The study's own analysis went as follows. SOAPnuke was used to process the reads, removing any read that contained adapters or uncalled bases, had a mean Phred below 15, or lacked an exact match to the constant primer or identifier. High-quality paired reads were merged with COPE v1.2.5. Clonotypes were defined as unique nucleotide sequences and were aligned to IMGT TRB V, D and J references using MiTCR v1.1. Analysis was restricted to V-J combinations with a frequency above 0.0001, which covered about 99% of repertoires. For each V-J combination, a TCR clonal expansion and chaos score was defined as the ratio of F50 clonal expansion to chaos observed in the TCRdist matrix. Welch's t-statistics and random forest were used to reduce features to some 13 V-J combinations, which were fed into a naive Bayes classifier. The similarity between thyroid and blood repertoires was quantified using the Morisita-Horn index. TCRdb passed the public sequencing reads through fastp at Q25 and MiXCR, retaining productive beta sequences. Every CDR3 protein is listed once, alongside the most common genes and DNA of its rows. TCRdb's processing, not the authors' own work, is the source of the V and J calls. The sample profile shows 500,000 to 700,000 distinct CDR3 sequences; approximately 37% of them were found once. About 4.1% of the sample goes to the ten largest clones.

Hyperthyroidism patients were newly diagnosed, with disease duration under 2 months, and aged 18 to 65 years. Patients were excluded if they had other autoimmune diseases, uncontrolled infections, pregnancy or lactation. Clinical symptoms, serum thyroxine, TRAb, thyroid ultrasound and orbital computed tomography were used for diagnosis. Total RNA was extracted with Trizol reagent and quality-checked on an Agilent 2100 Bioanalyzer. The data stem from a study of Graves' ophthalmopathy and Graves' hyperthyroidism (dated by TCRdb to the late 2010s). Study-wide context: Hyperthyroidism was defined as stable when no progression to ophthalmopathy occurred within 18 months of follow-up. For independent validation, a separate cohort was made up of 18 hyperthyroidism patients plus 17 patients who later progressed from hyperthyroidism to ophthalmopathy. The study used signatures of the TCR beta repertoire to tell Graves' ophthalmopathy apart from Graves' hyperthyroidism and to predict which patients would progress to ophthalmopathy. In total, some 140 blood samples were TCR-sequenced: approximately 42 ophthalmopathy, some 72 hyperthyroidism and approximately 17 hyperthyroidism-to-ophthalmopathy patients. To explore V-J signatures that distinguish ophthalmopathy from hyperthyroidism, a discovery set of 100 patients was enrolled, made up of 43 with ophthalmopathy and some 56 with stable hyperthyroidism. Following sample collection, hyperthyroidism patients were given methimazole at a starting dose of 30 mg daily, and ophthalmopathy patients were given high-dose intravenous methylprednisolone. T-cell repertoires of thyroid tissue and blood were compared in 5 or 6 hyperthyroidism patients. Overall results and qualifications from the work: No statistical method was used to set the sample size in advance, and the investigators knew which group each participant was assigned to. In validation, the model predicted ophthalmopathy progression with more than 70% sensitivity and about 73% specificity; 12 predicted patients were CT-confirmed with GO in a median of roughly 6.8 months. Among expanded thyroid clonotypes with frequency above 0.001, most also showed up in blood, which suggests that blood repertoires may reflect the thyroid immune response. In cross-validation, the 13-signature model distinguished ophthalmopathy from stable hyperthyroidism with approximately 90% sensitivity and approximately 81% specificity, while in the test set the corresponding values were roughly 80% and 75%.

Sequencing used peripheral blood or thyroid tissue (not recorded which). The source is an adult man with Graves' hyperthyroidism. Rearrangement joined TRBV12-3 or TRBV12-4 to TRBJ2-2, with the D gene too uncertain to name. The DNA is as follows: TGTGCCAGCAGTTTTCGGATACAGACCGGGGAGCTGTTTTTT. Its protein reads: CASSFRIQTGELFF.